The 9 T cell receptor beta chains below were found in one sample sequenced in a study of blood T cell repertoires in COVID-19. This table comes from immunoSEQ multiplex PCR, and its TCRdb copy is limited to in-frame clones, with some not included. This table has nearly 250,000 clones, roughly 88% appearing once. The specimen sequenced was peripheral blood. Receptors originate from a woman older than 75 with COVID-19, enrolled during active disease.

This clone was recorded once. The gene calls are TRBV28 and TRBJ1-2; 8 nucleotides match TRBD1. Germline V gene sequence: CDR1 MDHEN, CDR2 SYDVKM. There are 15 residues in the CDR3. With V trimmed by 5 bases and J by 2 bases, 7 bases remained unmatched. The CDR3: CASSPGQGANYGYTF. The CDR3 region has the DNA TGTGCCAGCAGTCCCGGACAGGGCGCGAACTATGGCTACACCTTC.

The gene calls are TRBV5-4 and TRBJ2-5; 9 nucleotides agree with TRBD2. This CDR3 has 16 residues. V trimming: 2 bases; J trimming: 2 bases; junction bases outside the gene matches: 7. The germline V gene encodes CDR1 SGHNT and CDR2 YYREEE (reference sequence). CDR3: CASSFPGLASQETQYF. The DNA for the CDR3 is TGTGCCAGCAGCTTCCCGGGACTAGCTTCTCAAGAGACCCAGTACTTC.

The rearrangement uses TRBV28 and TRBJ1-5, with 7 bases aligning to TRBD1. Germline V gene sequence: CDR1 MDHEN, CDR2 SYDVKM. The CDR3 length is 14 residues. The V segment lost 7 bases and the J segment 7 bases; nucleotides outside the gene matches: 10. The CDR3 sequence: CASTPGTVGQPQHF. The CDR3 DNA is TGTGCCAGCACCCCGGGGACAGTTGGACAGCCCCAGCATTTT.

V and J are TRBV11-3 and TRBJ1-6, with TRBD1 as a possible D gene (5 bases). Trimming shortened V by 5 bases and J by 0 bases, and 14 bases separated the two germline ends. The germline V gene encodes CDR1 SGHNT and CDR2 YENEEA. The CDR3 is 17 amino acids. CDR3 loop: CASSPGWGTSYNSPLHF. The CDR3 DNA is TGTGCCAGCAGCCCAGGGTGGGGAACCTCCTATAATTCACCCCTCCACTTT.

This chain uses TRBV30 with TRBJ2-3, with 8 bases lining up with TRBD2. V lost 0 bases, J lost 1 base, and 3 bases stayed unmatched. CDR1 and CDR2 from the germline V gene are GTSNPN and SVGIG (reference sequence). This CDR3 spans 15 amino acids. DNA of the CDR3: TGTGCCTGGAGTGTCCGGCGGGGGGGCACAGATACGCAGTATTTT. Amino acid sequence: CAWSVRRGGTDTQYF.

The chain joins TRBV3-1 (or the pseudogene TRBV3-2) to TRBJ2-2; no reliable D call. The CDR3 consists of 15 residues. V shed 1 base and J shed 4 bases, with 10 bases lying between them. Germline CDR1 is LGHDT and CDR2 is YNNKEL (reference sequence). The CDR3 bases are TGTGCCAGCAGCCAAGGTTCCCCCGTCACCGGGGAGCTGTTTTTT. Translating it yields CASSQGSPVTGELFF.

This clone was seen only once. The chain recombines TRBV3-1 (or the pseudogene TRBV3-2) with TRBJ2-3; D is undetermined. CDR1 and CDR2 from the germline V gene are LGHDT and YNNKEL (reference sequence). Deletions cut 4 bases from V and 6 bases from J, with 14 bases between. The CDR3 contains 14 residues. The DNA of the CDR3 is TGTGCCAGCAGCCCCCTCGGCGTGGGCGATACGCAGTATTTT. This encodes CASSPLGVGDTQYF.

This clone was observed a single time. The chain's CDR3 is CASLEAGRYGYTF. CDR3 nucleotide sequence: TGTGCCAGCCTAGAGGCAGGGAGGTATGGCTACACCTTC. V usage is TRBV12-3 or TRBV12-4 and J usage is TRBJ1-2, with D perhaps TRBD1 (5 bases). This CDR3 is 13 amino acids long. Trimming removed 8 bases at V and 5 bases at J, with 15 bases between.

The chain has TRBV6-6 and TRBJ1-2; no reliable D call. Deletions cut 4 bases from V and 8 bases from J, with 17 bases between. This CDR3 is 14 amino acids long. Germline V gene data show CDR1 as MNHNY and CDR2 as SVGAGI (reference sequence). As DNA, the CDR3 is TGTGCCAGCAGTTTCCGGACTCCCACTGGAGGCTACACCTTC. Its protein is CASSFRTPTGGYTF.